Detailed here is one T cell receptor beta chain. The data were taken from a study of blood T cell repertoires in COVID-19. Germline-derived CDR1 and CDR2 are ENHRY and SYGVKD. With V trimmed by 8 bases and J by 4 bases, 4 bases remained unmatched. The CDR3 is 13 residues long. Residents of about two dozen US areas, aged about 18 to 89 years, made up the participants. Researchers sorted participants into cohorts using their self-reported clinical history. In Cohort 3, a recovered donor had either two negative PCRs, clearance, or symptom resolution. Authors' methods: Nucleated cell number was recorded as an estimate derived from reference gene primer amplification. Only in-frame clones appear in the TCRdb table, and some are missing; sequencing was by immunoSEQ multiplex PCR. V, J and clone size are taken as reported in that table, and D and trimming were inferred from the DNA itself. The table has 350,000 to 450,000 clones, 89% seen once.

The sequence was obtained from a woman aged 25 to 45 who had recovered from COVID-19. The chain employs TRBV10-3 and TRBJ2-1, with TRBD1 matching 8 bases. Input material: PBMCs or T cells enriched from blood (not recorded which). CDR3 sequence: CAIGQGVYNEQFF. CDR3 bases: TGTGCCATCGGACAGGGCGTGTACAATGAGCAGTTCTTC.